The present entry profiles one T cell receptor (beta chain) with its context. The repertoire was sequenced with immunoSEQ multiplex PCR; TCRdb's copy has only in-frame clones and lacks some. The table has hundreds of thousands of clones, 75% to 90% seen once. This specimen belongs to a study of blood T cell repertoires in COVID-19. Whole-study context: Acute-phase and convalescent COVID-19 samples originated in the United States, Italy and Spain. In each case, the material was cDNA or gDNA derived from T cells, B-cell-depleted T cells, or PBMCs.

Participant-given clinical history determined each cohort assignment. Recovery meant two consecutive negative NP/OP PCR tests, professional clearance, or resolved symptoms. CDR1 MDHEN and CDR2 SYDVKM come from the germline V gene. V lost 5 bases, J lost 4 bases, and 11 bases stayed unmatched. The CDR3 sequence is 17 residues long. The V and J genes are TRBV28 and TRBJ2-7, with TRBD2 matching over 13 bases. Specimen: PBMCs or T cells enriched from blood (not recorded which). This sequence originates from a man aged 18 to 29 who had recovered from COVID-19. Written as DNA, the CDR3 is TGTGCCAGCAGTCGAGGACTAGCGGGAGCCGTGGAGTACGAGCAGTACTTC. Amino acids: CASSRGLAGAVEYEQYF.